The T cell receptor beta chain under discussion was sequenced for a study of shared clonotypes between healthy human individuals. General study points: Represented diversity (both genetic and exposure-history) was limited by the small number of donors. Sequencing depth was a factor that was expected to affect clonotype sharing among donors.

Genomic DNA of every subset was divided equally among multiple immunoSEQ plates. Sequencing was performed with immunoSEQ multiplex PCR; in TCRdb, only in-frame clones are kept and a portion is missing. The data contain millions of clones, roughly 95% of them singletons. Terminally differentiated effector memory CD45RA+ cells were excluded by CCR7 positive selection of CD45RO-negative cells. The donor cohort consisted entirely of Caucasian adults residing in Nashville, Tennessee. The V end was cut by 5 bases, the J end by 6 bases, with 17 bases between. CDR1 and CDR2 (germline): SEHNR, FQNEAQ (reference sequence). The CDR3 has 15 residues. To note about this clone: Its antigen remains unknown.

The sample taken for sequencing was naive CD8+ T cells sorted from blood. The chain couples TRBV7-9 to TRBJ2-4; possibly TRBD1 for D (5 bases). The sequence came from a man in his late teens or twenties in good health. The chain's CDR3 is CASSTSRERGNIQYF. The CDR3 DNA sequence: TGTGCCAGCAGCACCTCCAGGGAAAGGGGAAACATTCAGTACTTC.